Following are 31 T cell receptor beta chains from one sample sequenced in a study of control samples from healthy donors and cancer patients. Assay used: immunoSEQ multiplex PCR; TCRdb lists only in-frame clones, some missing. The table has roughly 70,000 clones, 84% seen once; the top ten hold roughly 28%. Sample: blood. The origin of the receptors is a man in his fifties or sixties in good health.

The chain links TRBV2 to TRBJ2-7; 7 bases map to TRBD2. V trimming: 6 bases; J trimming: 4 bases; junction bases outside the gene matches: 12. CDR1 is SNHLY and CDR2 is FYNNEI in the germline V gene. This CDR3 is 15 amino acids long. Here the CDR3 reads CASRREGRPAYEQYF. The CDR3 DNA follows: TGTGCCAGCAGAAGGGAGGGGAGGCCTGCGTACGAGCAGTACTTC.

The CDR3 here is CASSLDQETQYF. The DNA of the CDR3 is TGTGCCAGCAGCCTAGACCAAGAGACCCAGTACTTC. The chain joins TRBV5-4 to TRBJ2-5; D remains ambiguous. There are 12 residues in the CDR3. CDR1 SGHNT and CDR2 YYREEE come from the germline V gene (reference sequence). V was pared by 4 bases and J by 0 bases, with 4 bases between.

The chain has TRBV3-1 (or the pseudogene TRBV3-2) and TRBJ2-7; no clear D. Germline V CDR1 and CDR2: LGHDT, YNNKEL (reference sequence). Trimming took 3 bases from V and 6 from J, leaving 6 bases between them. The CDR3 runs to 11 residues. The CDR3 region is CASSHTSEQYF. DNA for the CDR3: TGTGCCAGCAGCCATACCAGCGAGCAGTACTTC.

J is TRBJ2-5 and V is TRBV5-1; TRBD2 matches at 7 bases. This CDR3 spans 14 amino acids. The ends lost 4 bases at V and 2 bases at J; junction bases unmatched: 5. Looked up from germline, CDR1 is SGHRS and CDR2 is YFSETQ. The CDR3: CASSPSSGQETQYF. CDR3 DNA: TGCGCCAGCAGCCCAAGTAGCGGGCAAGAGACCCAGTACTTC.

The chain recombines TRBV5-5 with TRBJ2-1; TRBD2 might be the D (7 bases). The length of the CDR3 is 16 residues. The V end was cut by 1 base, the J end by 7 bases, with 18 bases between. Looked up from germline, CDR1 is SGHKS and CDR2 is YYEKEE (reference sequence). CDR3 DNA: TGTGCCAGCAGCTTGCCAAACCCGGGGGGCTTTAATGAGCAGTTCTTC. Its translation is CASSLPNPGGFNEQFF.

The sample holds one count of this clone. This chain uses TRBV19 with TRBJ1-1; 8 positions match TRBD1. Trimming removed 2 bases from V and 5 bases from J; junction bases left unmatched: 7. The CDR3 is 15 amino acids. Per the germline V gene, CDR1 is LNHDA and CDR2 is SQIVND (reference sequence). As DNA, the CDR3 is TGTGCCAGTAGTATACTTTCAGGGGGCAGGACTGAAGCTTTCTTT. Translating it yields CASSILSGGRTEAFF.

This clone was detected a few times. The chain joins TRBV7-9 to TRBJ1-2; D gene uncertain. Trimming left V 4 bases short and J 8 bases short, with 17 bases between. The CDR3 is 14 residues long. The germline V gene encodes CDR1 SEHNR and CDR2 FQNEAQ (reference sequence). This CDR3 is CASSSRTEYAGYTF. DNA for the CDR3: TGTGCCAGCAGCTCCCGGACGGAGTATGCGGGCTACACCTTC. Drawing the rest from reference TRBV7-9 and TRBJ1-2, the complete variable domain is DTGVSQNPRHKITKRGQNVTFRCDPISEHNRLYWYRQTLGQGPEFLTYFQNEAQLEKSRLLSDRFSAERPKGSFSTLEIQRTEQGDSAMYLCASSSRTEYAGYTFGSGTRLTVV.

V is TRBV7-2 and J is TRBJ1-1; possibly TRBD1 for D (5 bases). Trimming removed 5 bases from V and 3 bases from J, with 19 bases in between. The CDR3 has 16 residues. Germline CDR1 reads SGHTA; CDR2 reads FQGNSA. The CDR3 is CASSRLASFRDTEAFF. The CDR3 DNA follows: TGTGCCAGCAGCAGACTGGCTTCTTTCAGGGACACTGAAGCTTTCTTT.

V is TRBV4-3 and J is TRBJ2-2; D might be TRBD2 (7 bases). From germline, CDR1 is LGHNA and CDR2 YSLEER. The V end was cut by 1 base, the J end by 7 bases, with 25 bases between. CDR3 length: 19 residues. The CDR3 DNA is TGCGCCAGCAGCCAAGTTAGGGGGTGGCGCGGGAGAGGGAACGGGGAGCTGTTTTTT. The encoded protein is CASSQVRGWRGRGNGELFF.

The chain uses TRBV6-6 and TRBJ2-7, with 7 bases identical to TRBD1. The CDR3 sequence is 14 residues long. Germline CDR1 and CDR2: MNHNY and SVGAGI (reference sequence). Unmatched junction bases numbered 7, after V lost 6 bases and J lost 2 bases. CDR3 in DNA: TGTGCCAGCAGCTCACCGGGACAGCCCTACGAGCAGTACTTC. Residues: CASSSPGQPYEQYF.

The chain carries TRBV5-1 and TRBJ2-1; 10 nucleotides line up with TRBD1. The CDR3 covers 16 residues. Germline lookup yields CDR1 SGHRS and CDR2 YFSETQ. With 2 bases clipped from V and 4 bases from J, the junction kept 6 bases outside the gene matches. Here the CDR3 DNA reads TGCGCCAGCAGCTTCGGGTCGGGACAGGGGTACAATGAGCAGTTCTTC. It is translated as CASSFGSGQGYNEQFF.

The rearrangement links TRBV7-3 to TRBJ2-1, with 11 bases fitting TRBD1. The CDR3 is made up of 17 amino acids. Germline values: CDR1 SGHTA, CDR2 FQGTGA. V shed 6 bases, J shed 6 bases, and the junction held 13 bases outside the gene matches. CDR3 protein: CASRANTGTGGSNEQFF. Here the CDR3 DNA reads TGTGCCAGCAGGGCGAATACCGGGACAGGGGGTTCCAATGAGCAGTTCTTC.

The rearrangement uses TRBV4-2 and TRBJ2-1; 9 nucleotides line up with TRBD2. Germline CDR1 reads LGHNA; CDR2 reads YNFKEQ. CDR3 length: 18 residues. V lost 0 bases to trimming and J lost 3 bases; unmatched junction nucleotides: 9. The CDR3: CASSQDGLRGGNYNEQFF. DNA of the CDR3: TGTGCCAGCAGCCAAGATGGATTGCGGGGGGGCAACTACAATGAGCAGTTCTTC.

This sequence joins TRBV7-3 and TRBJ2-7, with D tentatively TRBD2 (6 bases). CDR3 length: 16 residues. With 1 base removed from V and 2 bases from J, the gap between germline ends came to 15 bases. CDR1 is SGHTA, CDR2 FQGTGA, per germline. Here the CDR3 DNA reads TGTGCCAGCAGCTTAAAGCGGAGGGAAAGTCCCTACGAGCAGTACTTC. It translates to CASSLKRRESPYEQYF.

The chain combines TRBV6-2 or TRBV6-3 with TRBJ1-1, with D perhaps TRBD1 (5 bases). The CDR3 runs 14 residues. Germline V lookup: CDR1 MNHEY, CDR2 SVGEGT. Trimming removed 5 bases at V and 2 bases at J, with 12 bases between. The CDR3 sequence is CASSPRDPNTEAFF. The CDR3 nucleotides read TGTGCCAGCAGTCCCAGGGACCCTAACACTGAAGCTTTCTTT.

The chain recombines TRBV5-1 with TRBJ1-1; 7 nucleotides agree with TRBD1. This CDR3 has 15 residues. V trimming: 1 base; J trimming: 6 bases; junction bases outside the gene matches: 9. Germline V lookup: CDR1 SGHRS, CDR2 YFSETQ. CDR3 nucleotides: TGCGCCAGCAGCTTGTTTCACAGCAGGGGGGCTGAAGCTTTCTTT. Protein: CASSLFHSRGAEAFF.

This chain joins TRBV3-1 (or the pseudogene TRBV3-2) and TRBJ2-5, with D tentatively TRBD2 (6 bases). V was cut by 3 bases and J by 1 base, with 12 bases left in between. The CDR3 is 15 residues long. The germline CDR1 and CDR2 sequences are LGHDT and YNNKEL (reference sequence). CDR3 coding DNA: TGTGCCAGCAGCCATTGGGGGGTATCCCAAGAGACCCAGTACTTC. It specifies CASSHWGVSQETQYF.

The chain couples TRBV30 to TRBJ1-5; no definite D call. The germline V gene encodes CDR1 GTSNPN and CDR2 SVGIG (reference sequence). The CDR3 covers 13 residues. Trimming cost V 5 bases and J 4 bases, with 12 bases left between them. In DNA form, the CDR3 reads TGTGCCTGGGGTTGGGGAACAAATCAGCCCCAGCATTTT. It specifies CAWGWGTNQPQHF.

The chain carries TRBV14 and TRBJ2-5; perhaps TRBD1 as D (5 bases). The V end was cut by 5 bases, the J end by 5 bases, with 15 bases between. Germline V lookup: CDR1 SGHDN, CDR2 FVKESK. The CDR3 sequence is 14 residues long. This chain's CDR3 is CASSRKGLLETQYF. CDR3 nucleotide sequence: TGTGCCAGCAGCAGGAAGGGGCTCTTGGAGACCCAGTACTTC.

The V gene is TRBV5-6, the J gene TRBJ2-5; either TRBD1 or TRBD2 may fit D (6 bases each). Germline assignment: CDR1 SGHDT and CDR2 YYEEEE. The V end was cut by 2 bases, the J end by 5 bases, with 16 bases between. The CDR3 loop spans 15 amino acids. The CDR3 DNA is TGTGCCAGCAGCTTCCGGGTCCTAGGGGGGGAGACCCAGTACTTC. As protein: CASSFRVLGGETQYF. Combining the CDR3 with reference TRBV5-6 and TRBJ2-5 gives the whole variable domain DAGVTQSPTHLIKTRGQQVTLRCSPKSGHDTVSWYQQALGQGPQFIFQYYEEEERQRGNFPDRFSGHQFPNYSSELNVNALLLGDSALYLCASSFRVLGGETQYFGPGTRLLVL.

The sample holds a few counts of this clone. The chain employs TRBV5-4 and TRBJ2-7, with 13 bases lining up with TRBD2. This CDR3 has 16 residues. From germline, CDR1 is SGHNT and CDR2 YYREEE (reference sequence). Trimming at V came to 3 bases and at J to 2 bases, leaving 5 bases not matched to a gene. The CDR3 protein is CASSSPTSGRAYEQYF. CDR3 nucleotides: TGTGCCAGCAGCTCGCCAACTAGCGGGAGGGCCTACGAGCAGTACTTC.

This clone was seen a handful of times. The chain joins TRBV27 to TRBJ2-1; D is perhaps TRBD2 (7 bases). The germline gives CDR1 MNHEY, CDR2 SMNVEV (reference sequence). The germline V and J ends were trimmed by 3 bases and 3 bases, with 12 bases remaining between them. The CDR3 totals 15 residues. CDR3 DNA sequence: TGTGCCAGCAGTTTGGGGGGGGCCGGCTACAATGAGCAGTTCTTC. Protein product: CASSLGGAGYNEQFF.

The chain links TRBV19 to TRBJ1-2; 12 bases align to TRBD1. This CDR3 is 17 amino acids long. The ends lost 3 bases at V and 4 bases at J; junction bases unmatched: 9. The germline V gene encodes CDR1 LNHDA and CDR2 SQIVND (reference sequence). The CDR3 loop is CASSIGTGGDVGYGYTF. The DNA of the CDR3 is TGTGCCAGTAGTATCGGGACAGGGGGCGATGTGGGCTATGGCTACACCTTC.

The chain employs TRBV28 and TRBJ1-5, with no clear D. With 5 bases removed from V and 7 bases from J, the gap between germline ends came to 9 bases. Germline CDR1 reads MDHEN; CDR2 reads SYDVKM. The CDR3 is 12 amino acids. The CDR3: CASSPGQQPQHF. CDR3 sequence (DNA): TGTGCCAGCAGTCCCGGGCAACAGCCCCAGCATTTT.

The rearrangement uses TRBV6-5 and TRBJ2-7; D is possibly TRBD1 or TRBD2 (6 bases each). Trimming shortened V by 0 bases and J by 5 bases, and 14 bases separated the two germline ends. The CDR3 is 15 residues long. The V gene's germline CDR1 is MNHEY and CDR2 SVGAGI. CDR3 in DNA: TGTGCCAGCAGTTACTCGAGGGGGGCCTCTAACGAGCAGTACTTC. This encodes CASSYSRGASNEQYF.

This clone was counted a single time. The genes are TRBV6-6 and TRBJ1-2; no definite D call. The germline gives CDR1 MNHNY, CDR2 SVGAGI (reference sequence). Trimming removed 7 bases at V and 7 bases at J, with 19 bases between. The CDR3 runs to 14 residues. CDR3 sequence: CASTLGRPSLGYTF. The CDR3 region has the DNA TGTGCCAGCACTCTGGGCAGGCCCTCTCTTGGCTACACCTTC.

The chain is built from TRBV5-4 and TRBJ2-1, with TRBD2 matching 12 bases. CDR3 length equals 15 residues. Trimming removed 4 bases from V and 7 bases from J; junction bases left unmatched: 6. Germline CDR1 reads SGHNT; CDR2 reads YYREEE (reference sequence). The CDR3 region has the DNA TGTGCCAGCAGCCCCGCTGGACTAGCGGGGAATGAGCAGTTCTTC. The encoded protein is CASSPAGLAGNEQFF. Supplemented by reference TRBV5-4 and TRBJ2-1, the full variable domain reads ETGVTQSPTHLIKTRGQQVTLRCSSQSGHNTVSWYQQALGQGPQFIFQYYREEENGRGNFPPRFSGLQFPNYSSELNVNALELDDSALYLCASSPAGLAGNEQFFGPGTRLTVL.

The chain has TRBV28 and TRBJ2-7; D possibly corresponds to TRBD2 (7 bases). This CDR3 has 15 residues. Germline lookup yields CDR1 MDHEN and CDR2 SYDVKM. Trimming removed 2 bases from V and 2 bases from J, with 13 bases in between. In DNA, the CDR3 is TGTGCCAGCAGTTTAAATGGGGGGGCCACCTACGAGCAGTACTTC. Residues: CASSLNGGATYEQYF.

J is TRBJ1-2 and V is TRBV18; D might be TRBD1 (5 bases). Trimming stripped 3 bases from V and 6 bases from J, with 11 bases between. This CDR3 is built from 13 residues. Germline V CDR1 and CDR2: KGHSH, LQKENI. The CDR3 DNA is TGTGCCAGCTCACCGGGGAGGGGTGATGGCTACACCTTC. Its translation is CASSPGRGDGYTF.

The chain links TRBV24-1 to TRBJ2-1, with 10 bases matching TRBD2. Trimming at V came to 7 bases and at J to 10 bases, leaving 9 bases not matched to a gene. CDR3 length: 14 residues. CDR1 and CDR2 (germline): KGHDR, SFDVKD. CDR3 nucleotides: TGTGCCACCAGGGGAGTGGCTAGCGGGAGCGAGCAGTTCTTC. As protein: CATRGVASGSEQFF.

The chain links TRBV5-1 to TRBJ1-4; D may be TRBD1 (5 bases). Per germline, CDR1 SGHRS and CDR2 YFSETQ. Trimming removed 0 bases at V and 3 bases at J, with 12 bases between. The CDR3 has 16 amino acids. The CDR3 DNA follows: TGCGCCAGCAGCTTGGGAAACGGGGCCTCTAATGAAAAACTGTTTTTT. Its protein is CASSLGNGASNEKLFF. The variable domain in full, completed from reference TRBV5-1 and TRBJ1-4, reads KAGVTQTPRYLIKTRGQQVTLSCSPISGHRSVSWYQQTPGQGLQFLFEYFSETQRNKGNFPGRFSGRQFSNSRSEMNVSTLELGDSALYLCASSLGNGASNEKLFFGSGTQLSVL.